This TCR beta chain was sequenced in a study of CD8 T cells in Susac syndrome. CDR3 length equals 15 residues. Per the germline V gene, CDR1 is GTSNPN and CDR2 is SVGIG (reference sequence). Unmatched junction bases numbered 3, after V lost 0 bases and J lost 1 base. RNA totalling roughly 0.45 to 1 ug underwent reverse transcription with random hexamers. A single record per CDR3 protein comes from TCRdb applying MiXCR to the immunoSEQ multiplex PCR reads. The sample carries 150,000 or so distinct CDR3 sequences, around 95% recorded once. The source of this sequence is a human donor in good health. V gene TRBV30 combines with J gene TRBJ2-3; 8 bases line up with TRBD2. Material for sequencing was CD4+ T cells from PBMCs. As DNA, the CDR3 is TGTGCCTGGAGTGTACCCGGGAGGGGCACAGATACGCAGTATTTT. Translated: CAWSVPGRGTDTQYF.